This TCR beta chain is drawn from a study of T-cell memory formation after mild COVID-19. Study-level results: Clones shrinking from day 15 to 85 showed even CD4/CD8 mixes; later expanders tilted CD4+. Several responding clones turned up in pre-infection memory, indicating that cross-reactive memory may have taken part. Contracting CD4+ clones lay largely in CM and EM, with CD8+ ones residing in EMRA.

For this clonotype: Its antigen is still unknown.

Trimming left V 3 bases short and J 4 bases short, with 14 bases between. Per the germline V gene, CDR1 is SGHNT and CDR2 is YYREEE (reference sequence). The CDR3 has 15 amino acids. Using its own MiXCR run on the 5' RACE reads, TCRdb lists one record per CDR3 protein. Among about 250,000 distinct CDR3 sequences, 15% were seen once, and the ten largest hold 2.1%. This sequence was found in an adult woman who had mild COVID-19 (a few samples of this study predate the infection). Cell type and time point are not known. The sample was PBMCs or a T cell subset sorted from them (not recorded which). This chain links TRBV5-4 with TRBJ2-1; tentative D call: TRBD1 (6 bases). CDR3 loop: CASSSQPDSYNEQFF. The CDR3 DNA is TGTGCCAGCAGCTCCCAACCGGACAGTTACAATGAGCAGTTCTTC.